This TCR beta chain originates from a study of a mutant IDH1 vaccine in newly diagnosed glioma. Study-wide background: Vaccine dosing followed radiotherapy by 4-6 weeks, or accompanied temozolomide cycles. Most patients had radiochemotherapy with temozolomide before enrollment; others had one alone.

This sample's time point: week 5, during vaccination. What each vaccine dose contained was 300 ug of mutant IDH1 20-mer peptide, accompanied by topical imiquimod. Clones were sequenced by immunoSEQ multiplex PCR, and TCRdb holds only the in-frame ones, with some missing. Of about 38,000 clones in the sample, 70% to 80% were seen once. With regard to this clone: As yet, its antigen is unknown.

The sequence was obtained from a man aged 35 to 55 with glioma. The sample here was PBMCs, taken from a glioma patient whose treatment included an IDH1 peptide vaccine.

CDR3 sequence reads: CSVGQGREKLFF. CDR3 DNA: TGCAGCGTTGGACAGGGTCGTGAAAAACTGTTTTTT. The chain joins TRBV29-1 to TRBJ1-4; TRBD1 aligns across 7 bases. The length of the CDR3 is 12 residues. Germline trimming cut 4 bases from V and 7 bases from J; bases unmatched to any gene: 3. CDR1 is SQVTM, CDR2 ANQGSEA, per germline.